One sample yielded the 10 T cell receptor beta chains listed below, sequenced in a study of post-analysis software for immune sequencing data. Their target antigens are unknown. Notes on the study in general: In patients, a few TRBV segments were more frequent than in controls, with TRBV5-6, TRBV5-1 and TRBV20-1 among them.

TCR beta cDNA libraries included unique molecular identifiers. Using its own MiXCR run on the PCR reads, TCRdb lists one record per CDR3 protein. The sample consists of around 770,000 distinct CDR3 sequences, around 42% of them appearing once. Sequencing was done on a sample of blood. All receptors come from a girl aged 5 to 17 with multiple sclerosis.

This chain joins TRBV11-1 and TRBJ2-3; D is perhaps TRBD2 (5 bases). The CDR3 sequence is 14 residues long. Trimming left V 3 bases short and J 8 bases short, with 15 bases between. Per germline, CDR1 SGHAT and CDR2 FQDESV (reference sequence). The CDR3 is CASSFVAVRGTQYF. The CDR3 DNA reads TGTGCCAGCAGCTTCGTGGCGGTTCGGGGTACGCAGTATTTT.

The CDR3 protein is CASSLAGGASNQPQHF. The CDR3 bases are TGTGCCAGCAGCTTAGCGGGGGGGGCGAGCAATCAGCCCCAGCATTTT. V and J are TRBV7-9 and TRBJ1-5; the D gene is possibly TRBD1 (6 bases). The germline V and J ends were trimmed by 0 bases and 1 base, with 10 bases remaining between them. This CDR3 region has 16 residues. CDR1 and CDR2 (germline): SEHNR, FQNEAQ (reference sequence).

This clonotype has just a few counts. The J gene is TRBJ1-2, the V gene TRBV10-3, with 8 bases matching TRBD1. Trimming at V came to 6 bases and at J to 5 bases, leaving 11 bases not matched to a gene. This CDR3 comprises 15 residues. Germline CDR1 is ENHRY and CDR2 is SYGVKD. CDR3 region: CAISEWGDRPYGYTF. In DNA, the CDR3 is TGTGCCATCAGCGAATGGGGGGACAGGCCTTATGGCTACACCTTC.

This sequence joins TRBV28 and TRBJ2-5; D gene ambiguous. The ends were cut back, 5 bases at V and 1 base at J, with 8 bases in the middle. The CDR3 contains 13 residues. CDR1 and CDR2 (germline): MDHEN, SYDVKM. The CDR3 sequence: CASSPPPQETQYF. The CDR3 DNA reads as TGTGCCAGCAGTCCCCCACCCCAAGAGACCCAGTACTTC.

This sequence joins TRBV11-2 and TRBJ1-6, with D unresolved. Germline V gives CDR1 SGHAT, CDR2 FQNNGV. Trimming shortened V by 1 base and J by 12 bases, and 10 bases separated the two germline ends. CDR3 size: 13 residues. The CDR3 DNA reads TGTGCCAGCAGCTTAGGAGAGGTCGGACCCCTCCACTTT. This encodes CASSLGEVGPLHF.

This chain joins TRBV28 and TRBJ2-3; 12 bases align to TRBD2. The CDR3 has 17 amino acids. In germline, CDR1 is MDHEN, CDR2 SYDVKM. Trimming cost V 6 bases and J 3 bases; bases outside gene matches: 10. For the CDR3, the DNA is TGTGCCAGCAGCCTAAGGGCTAGCGGGAGGGCGACAGATACGCAGTATTTT. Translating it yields CASSLRASGRATDTQYF.

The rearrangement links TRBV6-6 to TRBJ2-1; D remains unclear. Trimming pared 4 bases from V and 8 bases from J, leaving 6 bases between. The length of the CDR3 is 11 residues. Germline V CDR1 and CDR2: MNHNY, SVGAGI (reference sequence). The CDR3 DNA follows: TGTGCCAGCAGTTTTCACCATGAGCAGTTCTTC. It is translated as CASSFHHEQFF.

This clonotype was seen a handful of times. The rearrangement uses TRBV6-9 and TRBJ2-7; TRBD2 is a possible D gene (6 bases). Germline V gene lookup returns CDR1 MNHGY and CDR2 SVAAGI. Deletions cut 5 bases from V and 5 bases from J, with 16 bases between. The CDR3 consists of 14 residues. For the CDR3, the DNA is TGTGCCAGCAGTCCGGGACTTTCTAGCCACGAGCAGTACTTC. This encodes CASSPGLSSHEQYF.

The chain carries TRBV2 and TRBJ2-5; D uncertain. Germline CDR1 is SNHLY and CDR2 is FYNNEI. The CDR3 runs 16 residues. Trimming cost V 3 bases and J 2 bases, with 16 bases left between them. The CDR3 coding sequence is TGTGCCAGCAGTGATATTTTTGCGACGATTCAAGAGACCCAGTACTTC. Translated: CASSDIFATIQETQYF.

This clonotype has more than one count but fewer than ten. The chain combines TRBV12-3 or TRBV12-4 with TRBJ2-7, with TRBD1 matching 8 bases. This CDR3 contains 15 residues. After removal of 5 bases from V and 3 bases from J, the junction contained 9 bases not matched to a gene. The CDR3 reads CASSPTGGRVYEQYF. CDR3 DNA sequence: TGTGCCAGCAGTCCCACAGGGGGAAGGGTCTACGAGCAGTACTTC.